The 14 T cell receptor beta chains below were found in one sample sequenced in a study of T cell changes during pregnancy in multiple sclerosis. Sequencing used immunoSEQ multiplex PCR; TCRdb keeps in-frame clones, though not all of them. Of 90,000 or so clones listed, 85% to 95% are singletons. Sequencing used peripheral blood, obtained after pregnancy. The origin of the receptors is a female donor in good health, enrolled as a control in a pregnancy study.

The chain employs TRBV18 and TRBJ2-7; TRBD2 agrees at 8 bases. The CDR3 runs to 13 residues. CDR1 is KGHSH, CDR2 LQKENI, per germline. V was pared by 3 bases and J by 5 bases, with 3 bases of the junction left unmatched. In DNA form, the CDR3 reads TGTGCCAGCTCACCGGTCGGGAGGGACGAGCAGTACTTC. Protein: CASSPVGRDEQYF.

Turning to this clone: This same CDR3 is encoded by further DNA sequences in the sample. The chain carries TRBV7-9 and TRBJ1-1; a weak D match, TRBD1 (5 bases). The CDR3 covers 13 residues. Germline V lookup: CDR1 SEHNR, CDR2 FQNEAQ (reference sequence). V was trimmed by 1 base and J by 4 bases, leaving 7 bases between them. The CDR3 DNA is TGTGCCAGCAGCTTAGAAAGGGGCACTGAAGCTTTCTTT. Its translation: CASSLERGTEAFF. Supplemented by reference TRBV7-9 and TRBJ1-1, the full variable domain reads DTGVSQNPRHKITKRGQNVTFRCDPISEHNRLYWYRQTLGQGPEFLTYFQNEAQLEKSRLLSDRFSAERPKGSFSTLEIQRTEQGDSAMYLCASSLERGTEAFFGQGTRLTVV.

This chain connects TRBV10-3 to TRBJ2-2; 10 positions agree with TRBD2. This CDR3 is 14 amino acids long. Per the germline V gene, CDR1 is ENHRY and CDR2 is SYGVKD. V gave up 10 bases and J gave up 3 bases; unmatched junction bases: 5. CDR3 in DNA: TGTGCCACCAAAGCGGGAGGGGACACCGGGGAGCTGTTTTTT. Its translation is CATKAGGDTGELFF.

The chain is built from TRBV4-1 and TRBJ2-2, with a weak D call TRBD1 (5 bases). Trimming left V 0 bases short and J 1 base short, with 12 bases between. The CDR3 length is 17 residues. Germline V gene data show CDR1 as MGHRA and CDR2 as YSYEKL. In DNA, the CDR3 is TGCGCCAGCAGCCAAGACATAGGGGAAAGGAACACCGGGGAGCTGTTTTTT. Its translation: CASSQDIGERNTGELFF.

The chain has TRBV2 and TRBJ1-2; 8 positions agree with TRBD1. The germline V gene encodes CDR1 SNHLY and CDR2 FYNNEI. The V segment lost 4 bases and the J segment 5 bases; nucleotides outside the gene matches: 3. The CDR3 loop spans 13 amino acids. This CDR3 is CASSAQGGYGYTF. The CDR3 DNA follows: TGTGCCAGCAGTGCACAGGGGGGTTATGGCTACACCTTC. Filled out from reference TRBV2 and TRBJ1-2, the complete variable domain reads EPEVTQTPSHQVTQMGQEVILRCVPISNHLYFYWYRQILGQKVEFLVSFYNNEISEKSEIFDDQFSVERPDGSNFTLKIRSTKLEDSAMYFCASSAQGGYGYTFGSGTRLTVV.

This clone was detected only once. V and J are TRBV28 and TRBJ1-1, with TRBD1 as a possible D gene (5 bases). The V end was cut by 9 bases, the J end by 3 bases, with 14 bases between. Germline-derived CDR1 and CDR2 are MDHEN and SYDVKM. CDR3 length: 13 amino acids. CDR3 region: CASGSRAHTEAFF. In DNA form, the CDR3 reads TGTGCCAGTGGTAGCAGGGCCCACACTGAAGCTTTCTTT.

This chain's CDR3 is CASSYTGNQETQYF. DNA of the CDR3: TGCGCCAGCAGCTACACAGGGAACCAAGAGACCCAGTACTTC. V gene TRBV5-1 combines with J gene TRBJ2-5; TRBD1 might be the D (6 bases). Germline V gene data show CDR1 as SGHRS and CDR2 as YFSETQ. The CDR3 is 14 residues long. V was cut by 3 bases and J by 0 bases, with 9 bases left in between.

The rearrangement links TRBV19 to TRBJ1-2, with D unresolved. Trimming took off 4 bases at V and 2 bases at J, with 8 bases between the two ends. The CDR3 sequence is 13 residues long. CDR1 is LNHDA and CDR2 is SQIVND in the germline V gene (reference sequence). The CDR3 loop is CASSNGPNYGYTF. The CDR3 region has the DNA TGTGCCAGTAGTAATGGGCCCAACTATGGCTACACCTTC.

CDR3 in amino acids: CAIRGDRGDYEQYF. For the CDR3, the DNA is TGTGCCATCAGGGGGGACAGGGGGGACTACGAGCAGTACTTC. This chain connects TRBV10-3 to TRBJ2-7; 11 bases are shared with TRBD1. Trimming at V came to 6 bases and at J to 3 bases, leaving 4 bases not matched to a gene. Germline values: CDR1 ENHRY, CDR2 SYGVKD. The CDR3 runs to 14 residues.

The rearrangement joins TRBV5-1 to TRBJ1-3, with D perhaps matching TRBD1 (5 bases). CDR1 SGHRS and CDR2 YFSETQ come from the germline V gene. Trimming removed 0 bases at V and 6 bases at J, with 10 bases between. This CDR3 region has 14 residues. This CDR3 reads CASSLGQGENTIYF. The CDR3 DNA reads as TGCGCCAGCAGCTTGGGGCAGGGTGAAAACACCATATATTTT.

This chain connects TRBV21-1 to TRBJ2-7; the listed D gene, TRBD2, was not tested against the DNA. TRBV21-1 represents a pseudogene. This CDR3 comprises 10 residues. CDR3 sequence (DNA): TGTGCCAGCAGGTACTACGAGCAGTACTTC. Translated, it gives CASRYYEQYF.

The V call is TRBV5-1, the J call TRBJ2-7; 11 nucleotides agree with TRBD2. Germline V gene lookup returns CDR1 SGHRS and CDR2 YFSETQ. V dropped 4 bases and J dropped 3; count of bases not matched to a gene: 0. The CDR3 contains 13 residues. The CDR3 DNA sequence: TGCGCCAGCAGCGGACTAGCGGGCTACGAGCAGTACTTC. Translated: CASSGLAGYEQYF.

The V gene is TRBV9, the J gene TRBJ2-5, with 8 bases identical to TRBD2. This CDR3 is built from 16 residues. J was trimmed by 5 bases and V by 1 base; bases with no gene match: 10. Germline CDR1 SGDLS, CDR2 YYNGEE. The CDR3 nucleotides read TGTGCCAGCAGCGTATGGTCGGGAGGGCCCCGGGAGACCCAGTACTTC. Translating it yields CASSVWSGGPRETQYF. The full variable domain, with the rest looked up from reference TRBV9 and TRBJ2-5, is DSGVTQTPKHLITATGQRVTLRCSPRSGDLSVYWYQQSLDQGLQFLIQYYNGEERAKGNILERFSAQQFPDLHSELNLSSLELGDSALYFCASSVWSGGPRETQYFGPGTRLLVL.

The V and J genes are TRBV5-4 and TRBJ2-2; TRBD2 matches 14 bases. CDR1 and CDR2 (germline): SGHNT, YYREEE (reference sequence). Trimming cost V 2 bases and J 4 bases; bases outside gene matches: 4. The length of the CDR3 is 17 residues. This chain's CDR3 is CASSFPTSGRVTGELFF. The CDR3 nucleotides read TGTGCCAGCAGCTTTCCGACTAGCGGGAGGGTCACCGGGGAGCTGTTTTTT.